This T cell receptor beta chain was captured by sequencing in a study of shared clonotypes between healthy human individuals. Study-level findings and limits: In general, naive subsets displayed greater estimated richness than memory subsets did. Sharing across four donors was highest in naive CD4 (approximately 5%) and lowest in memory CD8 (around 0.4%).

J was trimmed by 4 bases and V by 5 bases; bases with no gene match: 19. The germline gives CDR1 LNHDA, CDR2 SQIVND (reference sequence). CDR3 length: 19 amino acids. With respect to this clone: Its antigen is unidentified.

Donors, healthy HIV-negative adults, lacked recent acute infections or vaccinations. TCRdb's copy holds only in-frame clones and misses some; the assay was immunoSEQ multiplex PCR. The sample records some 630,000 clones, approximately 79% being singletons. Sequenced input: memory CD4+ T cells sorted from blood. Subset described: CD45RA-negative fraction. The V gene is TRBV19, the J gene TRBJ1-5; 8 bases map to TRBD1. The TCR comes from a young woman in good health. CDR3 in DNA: TGTGCCAGTAGTCCCAAGACAGGGGAATCGATAATCGATAATCAGCCCCAGCATTTT. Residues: CASSPKTGESIIDNQPQHF.